The present entry profiles one T cell receptor beta chain with its context. Trimming cost V 5 bases and J 7 bases, with 24 bases left between them. The germline V gene encodes CDR1 SGHTA and CDR2 FQGNSA. The CDR3 extends over 16 amino acids. The data derive from a study of blood T cell repertoires in COVID-19. Study at large: Researchers got acute and convalescent COVID-19 samples from the United States, Italy and Spain.

Profiling relied on immunoSEQ multiplex PCR, and the TCRdb table lists in-frame clones only, not all of them. The data show more than 55,000 clones, with about 87% seen just once and roughly 6.7% held by the top ten. Material: peripheral blood. The TCR was taken from a woman in her 70s with acute or convalescent COVID-19. V usage is TRBV7-2 and J usage is TRBJ2-7; possibly TRBD1 for D (6 bases). The CDR3 DNA reads TGTGCCAGCAGCACAATGTGGGGGCAGCTGCCAGGGGAGCAGTACTTC. This gives the protein CASSTMWGQLPGEQYF.